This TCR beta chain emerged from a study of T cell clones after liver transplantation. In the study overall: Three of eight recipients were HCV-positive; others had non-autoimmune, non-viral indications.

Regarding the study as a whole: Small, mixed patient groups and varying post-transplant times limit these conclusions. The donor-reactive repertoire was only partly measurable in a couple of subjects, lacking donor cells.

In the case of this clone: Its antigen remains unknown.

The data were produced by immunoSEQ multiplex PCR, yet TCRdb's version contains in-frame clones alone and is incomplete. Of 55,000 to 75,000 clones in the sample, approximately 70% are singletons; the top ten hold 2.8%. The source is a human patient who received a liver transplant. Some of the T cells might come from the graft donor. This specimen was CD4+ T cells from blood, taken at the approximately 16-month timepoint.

DNA for the CDR3: TGTGCCAGCCAAACCCAGACAGGGGGCTACAATGAGCAGTTCTTC. The encoded protein is CASQTQTGGYNEQFF. This chain joins TRBV19 and TRBJ2-1, with 9 bases aligning to TRBD1. This CDR3 spans 15 amino acids. The germline CDR1 and CDR2 sequences are LNHDA and SQIVND (reference sequence). Trimming at V came to 9 bases and at J to 3 bases, leaving 9 bases not matched to a gene. Complete variable domain (other parts from reference TRBV19 and TRBJ2-1): DGGITQSPKYLFRKEGQNVTLSCEQNLNHDAMYWYRQDPGQGLRLIYYSQIVNDFQKGDIAEGYSVSREKKESFPLTVTSAQKNPTAFYLCASQTQTGGYNEQFFGPGTRLTVL.